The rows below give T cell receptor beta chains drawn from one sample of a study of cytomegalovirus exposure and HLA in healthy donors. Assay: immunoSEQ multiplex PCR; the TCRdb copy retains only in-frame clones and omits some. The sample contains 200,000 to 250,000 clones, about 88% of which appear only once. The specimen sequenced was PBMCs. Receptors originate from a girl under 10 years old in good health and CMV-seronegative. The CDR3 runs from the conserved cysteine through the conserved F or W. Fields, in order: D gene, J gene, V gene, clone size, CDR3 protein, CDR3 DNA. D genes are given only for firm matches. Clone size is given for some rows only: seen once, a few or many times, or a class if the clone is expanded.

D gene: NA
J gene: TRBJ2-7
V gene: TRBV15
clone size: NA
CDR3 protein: CATSPSKVYSYEQYF
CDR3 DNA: TGTGCCACCAGCCCGAGCAAAGTTTACTCCTACGAGCAGTACTTC

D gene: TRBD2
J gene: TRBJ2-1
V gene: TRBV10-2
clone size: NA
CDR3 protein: CASKLTSGSYNEQFF
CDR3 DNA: TGCGCCAGCAAACTCACTAGCGGTTCCTACAATGAGCAGTTCTTC

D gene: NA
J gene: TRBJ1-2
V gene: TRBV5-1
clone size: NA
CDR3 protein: CASSLARRGSYGYTF
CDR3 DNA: TGCGCCAGCAGCTTGGCGCGGAGGGGATCTTATGGCTACACCTTC

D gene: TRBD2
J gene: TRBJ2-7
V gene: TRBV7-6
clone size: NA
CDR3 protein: CASSLPAGSGYEQYF
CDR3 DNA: TGTGCCAGCAGCTTACCAGCGGGGTCCGGCTACGAGCAGTACTTC

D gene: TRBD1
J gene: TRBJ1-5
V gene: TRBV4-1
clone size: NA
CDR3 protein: CASSRSTGGSNQPQHF
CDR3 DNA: TGCGCCAGCAGCCGATCGACAGGGGGTAGCAATCAGCCCCAGCATTTT

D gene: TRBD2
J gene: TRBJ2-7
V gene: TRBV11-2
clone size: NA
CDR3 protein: CASSSLAGVEQYF
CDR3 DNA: TGTGCCAGCAGCTCTTTAGCGGGAGTAGAGCAGTACTTC

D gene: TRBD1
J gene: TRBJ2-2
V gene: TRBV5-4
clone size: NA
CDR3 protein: CASSLSKGTGQSELFF
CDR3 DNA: TGTGCCAGCAGCCTAAGCAAGGGGACAGGGCAGAGTGAGCTGTTTTTT

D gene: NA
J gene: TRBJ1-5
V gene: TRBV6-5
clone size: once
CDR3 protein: CASSQGGQPQHF
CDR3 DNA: TGTGCCAGCAGCCAAGGGGGACAGCCCCAGCATTTT

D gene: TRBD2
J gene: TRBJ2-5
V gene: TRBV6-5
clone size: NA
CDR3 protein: CASSYSSRGGQETQYF
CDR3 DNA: TGTGCCAGCAGTTACTCGTCCCGCGGGGGCCAAGAGACCCAGTACTTC

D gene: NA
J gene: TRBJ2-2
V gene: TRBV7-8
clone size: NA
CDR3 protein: CASSLAPSTIEPGELFF
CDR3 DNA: TGTGCCAGCAGCTTAGCGCCGTCTACGATTGAACCCGGGGAGCTGTTTTTT

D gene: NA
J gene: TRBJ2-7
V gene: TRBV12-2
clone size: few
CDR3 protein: CATFQRGDFNYEQYF
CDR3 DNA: TGTGCAACGTTCCAGCGGGGGGACTTTAACTACGAGCAGTACTTC

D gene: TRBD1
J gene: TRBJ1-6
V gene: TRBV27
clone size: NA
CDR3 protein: CASRMKMAGTGTGNSPLHF
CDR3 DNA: TGTGCCAGCAGGATGAAAATGGCTGGGACCGGGACAGGGAATTCACCCCTCCACTTT

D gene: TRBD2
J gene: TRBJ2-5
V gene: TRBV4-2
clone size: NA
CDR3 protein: CASSHPTSVPGGETQYF
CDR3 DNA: TGTGCCAGCAGCCACCCCACTAGCGTTCCCGGAGGGGAGACCCAGTACTTC

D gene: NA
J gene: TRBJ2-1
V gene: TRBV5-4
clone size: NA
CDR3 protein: CASSSWSGGIVYNEQFF
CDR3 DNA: TGTGCCAGCAGCTCGTGGTCCGGCGGGATCGTCTACAATGAGCAGTTCTTC

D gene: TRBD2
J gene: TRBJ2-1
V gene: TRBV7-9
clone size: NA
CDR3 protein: CASSRISGRGDEQFF
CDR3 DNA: TGTGCCAGCAGCCGGATAAGCGGGAGAGGCGATGAGCAGTTCTTC

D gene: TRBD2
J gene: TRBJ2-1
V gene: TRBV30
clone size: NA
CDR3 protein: CAWRGTRKFF
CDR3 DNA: TGTGCCTGGAGAGGGACTAGGAAGTTCTTC

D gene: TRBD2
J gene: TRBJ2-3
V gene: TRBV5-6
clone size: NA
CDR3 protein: CASSASLAGGGPDTQYF
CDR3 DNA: TGTGCCAGCAGCGCATCACTAGCGGGAGGGGGCCCAGATACGCAGTATTTT

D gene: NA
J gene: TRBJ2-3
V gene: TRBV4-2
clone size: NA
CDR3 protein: CASSQVFSDTQYF
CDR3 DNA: TGTGCCAGCAGCCAAGTTTTTTCGGATACGCAGTATTTT

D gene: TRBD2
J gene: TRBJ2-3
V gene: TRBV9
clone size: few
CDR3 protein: CASRQEAGGPTDTQYF
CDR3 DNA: TGTGCCAGCAGACAAGAAGCGGGAGGGCCCACAGATACGCAGTATTTT

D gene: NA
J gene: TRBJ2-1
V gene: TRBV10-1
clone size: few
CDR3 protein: CASSEKRREQFF
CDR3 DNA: TGCGCCAGCAGTGAAAAGCGCCGAGAGCAGTTCTTC

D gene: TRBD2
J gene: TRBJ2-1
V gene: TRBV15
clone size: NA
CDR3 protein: CATSSSRSGRDGQFF
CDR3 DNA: TGTGCCACCAGCAGCTCGCGGAGCGGGAGAGATGGGCAGTTCTTC

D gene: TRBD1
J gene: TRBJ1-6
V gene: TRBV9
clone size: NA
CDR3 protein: CASSVETGGASGNSPLHF
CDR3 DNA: TGTGCCAGCAGCGTAGAGACAGGGGGCGCAAGTGGTAATTCACCCCTCCACTTT

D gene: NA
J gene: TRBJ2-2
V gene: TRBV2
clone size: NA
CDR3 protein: CASSESGSANTGELFF
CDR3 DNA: TGTGCCAGCAGTGAGTCGGGGAGCGCGAACACCGGGGAGCTGTTTTTT

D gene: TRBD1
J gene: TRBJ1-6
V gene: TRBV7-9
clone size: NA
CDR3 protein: CASSYRDRGLSPLHF
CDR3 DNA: TGTGCCAGCAGCTACCGGGACAGGGGGCTTTCACCCCTCCACTTT